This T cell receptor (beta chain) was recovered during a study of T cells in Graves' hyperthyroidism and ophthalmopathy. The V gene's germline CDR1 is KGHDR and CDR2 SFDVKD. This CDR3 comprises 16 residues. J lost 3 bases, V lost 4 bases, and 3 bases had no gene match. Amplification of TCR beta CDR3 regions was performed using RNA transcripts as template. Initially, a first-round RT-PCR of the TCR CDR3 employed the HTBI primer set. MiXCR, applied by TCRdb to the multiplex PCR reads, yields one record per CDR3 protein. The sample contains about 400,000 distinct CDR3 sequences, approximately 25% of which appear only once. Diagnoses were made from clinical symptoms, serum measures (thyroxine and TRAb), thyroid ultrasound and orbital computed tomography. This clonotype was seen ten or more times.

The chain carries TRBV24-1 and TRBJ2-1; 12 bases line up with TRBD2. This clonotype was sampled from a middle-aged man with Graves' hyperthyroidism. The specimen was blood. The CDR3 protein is CATSELTSGGYNEQFF. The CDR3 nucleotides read TGTGCCACCAGTGAACTGACTAGCGGGGGCTACAATGAGCAGTTCTTC.